A selection of T cell receptor beta chains follows, all from one sample in a study of OX40 agonist ivuxolimab in advanced cancers. Sequenced by immunoSEQ multiplex PCR; TCRdb stores in-frame clones only, minus some. The sample includes roughly 60,000 clones, around nine tenths seen only once; the top ten take roughly 25%. The sample in question was CD4+ or CD8+ T cells sorted from blood, obtained in a trial of the OX40 agonist ivuxolimab. The receptors come from an adult with an advanced solid tumor such as melanoma, head and neck, liver or kidney cancer. The CDR3 runs from the conserved cysteine through the conserved F or W. Each record gives: V gene, D gene, CDR3 length, J gene, clone size, CDR3 DNA, CDR3 protein. A D gene is named only where the DNA matches it firmly. The size entry is marked missing in some rows and otherwise reads once, few, many or a size class.

V gene: TRBV9; D gene: TRBD1; CDR3 length: 14; J gene: TRBJ2-7; clone size: NA; CDR3 DNA: TGTGCCAGCAGCGTCGGGACAGGGCGGTACGAGCAGTACTTC; CDR3 protein: CASSVGTGRYEQYF
V gene: TRBV6-4; D gene: NA; CDR3 length: 13; J gene: TRBJ1-5; clone size: NA; CDR3 DNA: TGTGCCAGCAGTGCTAGCCCAGGGCAGCCCCAGCATTTT; CDR3 protein: CASSASPGQPQHF
V gene: TRBV7-2; D gene: NA; CDR3 length: 13; J gene: TRBJ1-2; clone size: NA; CDR3 DNA: TGTGCCAGCAGCTTAACAGAAACCTATGGCTACACCTTC; CDR3 protein: CASSLTETYGYTF
V gene: TRBV11-1; D gene: NA; CDR3 length: 13; J gene: TRBJ2-7; clone size: once; CDR3 DNA: TGTGCCAGCAGTTTCACAGCGAGCTACGAGCAGTACTTC; CDR3 protein: CASSFTASYEQYF
V gene: TRBV27; D gene: TRBD2; CDR3 length: 14; J gene: TRBJ2-2; clone size: few; CDR3 DNA: TGTGCCAGCAGCGAGCGGGAGGGCGGTGGGGAGCTGTTTTTT; CDR3 protein: CASSEREGGGELFF
V gene: TRBV11-2; D gene: TRBD2; CDR3 length: 15; J gene: TRBJ2-3; clone size: NA; CDR3 DNA: TGTGCCAGCAGCTTGTTGCGGGAGGGTAAAGATACGCAGTATTTT; CDR3 protein: CASSLLREGKDTQYF
V gene: TRBV5-1; D gene: NA; CDR3 length: 15; J gene: TRBJ2-3; clone size: NA; CDR3 DNA: TGCGCCAGCAGCTTGCAAGAAGCTAGCACAGATACGCAGTATTTT; CDR3 protein: CASSLQEASTDTQYF
V gene: TRBV19; D gene: NA; CDR3 length: 16; J gene: TRBJ2-2; clone size: NA; CDR3 DNA: TGTGCCAGTAGTGCCCTACCGATGGGGGGCCCCGGGGAGCTGTTTTTT; CDR3 protein: CASSALPMGGPGELFF
V gene: TRBV28; D gene: NA; CDR3 length: 11; J gene: TRBJ2-2; clone size: NA; CDR3 DNA: TGTGCCAGCAGGAATACAGAGGAGCTGTTTTTT; CDR3 protein: CASRNTEELFF
V gene: TRBV27; D gene: NA; CDR3 length: 13; J gene: TRBJ2-2; clone size: NA; CDR3 DNA: TGTGCCAGCAGTCCCCGGTGGGCCGGGGAGCTGTTTTTT; CDR3 protein: CASSPRWAGELFF
V gene: TRBV7-9; D gene: NA; CDR3 length: 16; J gene: TRBJ2-1; clone size: NA; CDR3 DNA: TGTGCCAGCAGCTTAAGGGGGGGGCAACCTAGGAATGAGCAGTTCTTC; CDR3 protein: CASSLRGGQPRNEQFF
V gene: TRBV4-1; D gene: NA; CDR3 length: 15; J gene: TRBJ1-6; clone size: NA; CDR3 DNA: TGCGCCAGCAGCCAAGGGGACATGAGTAATTCACCCCTCCACTTT; CDR3 protein: CASSQGDMSNSPLHF
V gene: TRBV28; D gene: NA; CDR3 length: 17; J gene: TRBJ2-3; clone size: NA; CDR3 DNA: TGTGCCAGCAGTTCCTACAGGGAGGGGTTTAGCACAGATACGCAGTATTTT; CDR3 protein: CASSSYREGFSTDTQYF
V gene: TRBV7-7; D gene: NA; CDR3 length: 13; J gene: TRBJ2-7; clone size: NA; CDR3 DNA: TGTGCTAGCAGTGCCGGGGAACCCTACGAGCAGTACTTC; CDR3 protein: CASSAGEPYEQYF
V gene: TRBV5-1; D gene: TRBD2; CDR3 length: 19; J gene: TRBJ2-5; clone size: NA; CDR3 DNA: TGCGCCAGCAGTCGGACAGGGAAGGGACTAGCGGGGACCTGGGAGACCCAGTACTTC; CDR3 protein: CASSRTGKGLAGTWETQYF
V gene: TRBV27; D gene: NA; CDR3 length: 15; J gene: TRBJ2-1; clone size: NA; CDR3 DNA: TGTGCCAGCACCCTGACTCCTACTTCGGGTAATGAGCAGTTCTTC; CDR3 protein: CASTLTPTSGNEQFF
V gene: TRBV5-6; D gene: TRBD1; CDR3 length: 15; J gene: TRBJ2-7; clone size: NA; CDR3 DNA: TGTGCCAGCAGCGGGGGGACAGGAACCCCCTACGAGCAGTACTTC; CDR3 protein: CASSGGTGTPYEQYF
V gene: TRBV5-1; D gene: NA; CDR3 length: 14; J gene: TRBJ2-3; clone size: NA; CDR3 DNA: TGCGCCAGCAGCTTTGGACGGGAGAGGGATACGCAGTATTTT; CDR3 protein: CASSFGRERDTQYF
V gene: TRBV6-5; D gene: NA; CDR3 length: 15; J gene: TRBJ1-3; clone size: NA; CDR3 DNA: TGTGCCAGCAGTTACGGGCAGGGCTCTGGAAACACCATATATTTT; CDR3 protein: CASSYGQGSGNTIYF
V gene: TRBV7-9; D gene: TRBD1; CDR3 length: 14; J gene: TRBJ1-1; clone size: NA; CDR3 DNA: TGTGCCAGCAGCTCCACGGACAGGGTAAAAGGAGCTTTCTTT; CDR3 protein: CASSSTDRVKGAFF
V gene: TRBV11-2; D gene: TRBD2; CDR3 length: 15; J gene: TRBJ2-1; clone size: once; CDR3 DNA: TGTGCCAGCAGCTTACTAGCGGGAGGCCCTAATGAGCAGTTCTTC; CDR3 protein: CASSLLAGGPNEQFF
V gene: TRBV2; D gene: NA; CDR3 length: 10; J gene: TRBJ2-7; clone size: NA; CDR3 DNA: TGTGCCACCGGGACATACGAGCAGTACTTC; CDR3 protein: CATGTYEQYF